The 14 T cell receptor beta chains presented below share a single source sample, sequenced in a study of shared clonotypes between healthy human individuals. Produced via immunoSEQ multiplex PCR; TCRdb's table is partial and in-frame only. Of some 660,000 clones in the sample, approximately 73% are singletons; the top ten hold roughly 2%. Sequencing was done on a sample of memory CD4+ T cells sorted from blood. Subset defined: CD45RA-negative fraction. All receptors come from a woman aged 30 to 39 in good health.

The chain is built from TRBV5-1 and TRBJ2-3; no clear D gene. Germline lookup yields CDR1 SGHRS and CDR2 YFSETQ. V lost 7 bases and J 1 base, leaving 13 bases between the germline ends. The CDR3 consists of 14 residues. The CDR3 DNA follows: TGCGCCAGCGTGGGCCCCGCTGGCACAGATACGCAGTATTTT. This encodes CASVGPAGTDTQYF.

The chain employs TRBV7-9 and TRBJ2-1; TRBD2 matches at 9 bases. With 4 bases clipped from V and 5 bases from J, the junction kept 12 bases outside the gene matches. CDR3 length equals 17 residues. Germline V gene sequence: CDR1 SEHNR, CDR2 FQNEAQ (reference sequence). CDR3 in amino acids: CASSSTVGLAKNNEQFF. CDR3 DNA sequence: TGTGCCAGCAGCTCCACCGTTGGACTAGCGAAAAACAATGAGCAGTTCTTC.

The table lists this clone with a few counts. The CDR3 DNA reads TGTGCCAGCAGCCTGAATCTTAACTATGGCTACACCTTC. Residues: CASSLNLNYGYTF. The V gene is TRBV28, the J gene TRBJ1-2, with D hard to call. The germline gives CDR1 MDHEN, CDR2 SYDVKM. Trimming cost V 6 bases and J 1 base, with 9 bases left between them. The CDR3 runs to 13 residues.

V and J are TRBV7-9 and TRBJ1-1, with D tentatively TRBD1 (5 bases). Germline values: CDR1 SEHNR, CDR2 FQNEAQ (reference sequence). The CDR3 extends over 16 amino acids. Trimming left V 10 bases short and J 4 bases short, with 25 bases between. The CDR3 bases are TGTGCCATAACCCCCGGGACTCAGAACCCGAGCACTGAAGCTTTCTTT. This gives the protein CAITPGTQNPSTEAFF.

Only a few counts were recorded for this clone. The chain is built from TRBV30 and TRBJ1-3, with D unclear. This CDR3 spans 11 amino acids. The germline gives CDR1 GTSNPN, CDR2 SVGIG (reference sequence). V was shortened by 5 bases and J by 7 bases, with 9 bases between the two germline ends. The CDR3 DNA sequence: TGTGCCTGGCAGTCGAGGAACACCATATATTTT. Protein product: CAWQSRNTIYF.

Only a few counts were recorded for this clone. This chain uses TRBV29-1 with TRBJ1-5; TRBD1 agrees at 10 bases. From germline, CDR1 is SQVTM and CDR2 ANQGSEA. The CDR3 contains 13 residues. With V trimmed by 8 bases and J by 5 bases, 6 bases remained unmatched. CDR3 region: CSRRDRGDQPQHF. CDR3 bases: TGCAGCCGGAGGGACAGGGGAGATCAGCCCCAGCATTTT.

V gene TRBV28 combines with J gene TRBJ1-2; tentative D call: TRBD1 (5 bases). Germline V gene data show CDR1 as MDHEN and CDR2 as SYDVKM. Trimming removed 5 bases at V and 7 bases at J, with 14 bases between. The CDR3 loop spans 13 amino acids. The CDR3 bases are TGTGCCAGCAGTCCAGACAGCCGTTTTGGCTACACCTTC. It yields the protein CASSPDSRFGYTF.

The chain links TRBV5-1 to TRBJ2-4; 7 bases are a match to TRBD2. Germline V gene lookup returns CDR1 SGHRS and CDR2 YFSETQ. The CDR3 extends over 16 amino acids. The trim removed 2 bases at V and 1 base at J, leaving 6 bases unmatched. The CDR3 region is CASSLGGGSAKNIQYF. The CDR3 nucleotides read TGCGCCAGCAGCTTAGGTGGCGGGAGTGCCAAAAACATTCAGTACTTC.

This clone was recorded a few times. The genes are TRBV20-1 and TRBJ1-3; D call uncertain. The CDR3 covers 11 residues. Trimming took 3 bases from V and 4 from J, leaving 4 bases between them. Germline V gene sequence: CDR1 DFQATT, CDR2 SNEGSKA (reference sequence). CDR3 residues: CSASQGNTIYF. CDR3 DNA: TGCAGTGCTAGTCAGGGAAACACCATATATTTT.

V and J are TRBV2 and TRBJ2-4; 8 bases are shared with TRBD1. The CDR3 is 13 amino acids. CDR1 is SNHLY and CDR2 is FYNNEI in the germline V gene. Trimming removed 6 bases from V and 6 bases from J; junction bases left unmatched: 4. DNA of the CDR3: TGTGCCAGCAGAGCAGGACAGGGAAACATTCAGTACTTC. It codes for CASRAGQGNIQYF.

In its sample, this clone was seen once. The chain employs TRBV6-1 and TRBJ1-1; D not certain. The CDR3 runs to 14 residues. Per germline, CDR1 MNHNS and CDR2 SASEGT. The V end was cut by 2 bases, the J end by 3 bases, with 10 bases between. Written as DNA, the CDR3 is TGTGCCAGCAGTGAACGACCCCAACACACTGAAGCTTTCTTT. It translates to CASSERPQHTEAFF.

The chain is built from TRBV27 and TRBJ2-7, with TRBD2 matching over 9 bases. The junction had 5 bases not matched to a gene; V was cut back by 1 base and J by 7 bases. The CDR3 consists of 14 residues. The germline V gene has CDR1 MNHEY and CDR2 SMNVEV (reference sequence). The CDR3 region has the DNA TGTGCCAGCAGTTTATTTAGCGGGAGTAAGGAGCAGTACTTC. The encoded protein is CASSLFSGSKEQYF.

V and J are TRBV6-1 and TRBJ2-6; D might be TRBD1 (5 bases). CDR3 length: 18 residues. Germline V CDR1 and CDR2: MNHNS, SASEGT. Deletions cut 0 bases from V and 0 bases from J, with 12 bases between. CDR3 sequence reads: CASSEALQVNSGANVLTF. The CDR3 region has the DNA TGTGCCAGCAGTGAAGCGCTACAGGTCAACTCTGGGGCCAACGTCCTGACTTTC.

This chain joins TRBV6-6 and TRBJ1-4; D gene uncertain. Trimming shortened V by 2 bases and J by 0 bases, and 7 bases separated the two germline ends. Germline V gene data show CDR1 as MNHNY and CDR2 as SVGAGI (reference sequence). The CDR3 totals 15 residues. The CDR3 region is CASSYGQTTNEKLFF. CDR3 sequence (DNA): TGTGCCAGCAGTTACGGGCAGACAACTAATGAAAAACTGTTTTTT.